One sample yielded the 8 T cell receptor beta chains listed below, sequenced in a study of blood T cells in healthy people across ages. A second PCR of 7 to 11 cycles used a sample-barcoded 5' primer and a J-beta primer mix. TCRdb used MiXCR to reprocess the 5' RACE reads, holding one entry per CDR3 protein. The profile shows 1.5 million to 2 million distinct CDR3 sequences, 28% of them singletons. Input material: blood. The source is a woman aged 25 to 39 in good health.

This clonotype has at least ten counts. The rearrangement uses TRBV7-9 and TRBJ1-2, with a possible D match to TRBD1 (5 bases). Germline V gives CDR1 SEHNR, CDR2 FQNEAQ (reference sequence). The CDR3 is 16 amino acids. V was pared by 1 base and J by 2 bases, with 14 bases between. CDR3 nucleotide sequence: TGTGCCAGCAGCTTAGATAGGTCGGGACCAAACTATGGCTACACCTTC. Protein: CASSLDRSGPNYGYTF.

The rearrangement uses TRBV12-3 or TRBV12-4 and TRBJ2-5, with TRBD1 matching over 7 bases. The closer fit of TRBJ2-7 to the DNA end suggests the J call may be wrong. CDR3 size: 13 residues. CDR3 sequence: CASSFGQGVEQYF. As DNA, the CDR3 is TGTGCCAGCAGTTTCGGGCAGGGGGTCGAGCAGTACTTC.

Regarding this clonotype: One end of the junction is discordant with germline, which a read error may explain. V is TRBV10-2 and J is TRBJ1-6; TRBD1 is a possible D gene (5 bases). The germline V gene encodes CDR1 WSHSY and CDR2 SAAADI. This CDR3 contains 14 residues. The CDR3 DNA reads TGCGCCAACAGTGAGTTGCGGGACTATTCACCCCTCCACTTT. It is translated as CANSELRDYSPLHF.

This clonotype was seen a handful of times. V gene TRBV12-3 or TRBV12-4 combines with J gene TRBJ2-7; 10 bases fit TRBD2. The CDR3 covers 15 residues. V lost 1 base, J lost 5 bases, and 5 bases stayed unmatched. CDR3 DNA sequence: TGTGCCAGCAGTTTAGAGACTAGCGGGTCGGACGAGCAGTACTTC. It translates to CASSLETSGSDEQYF.

This clonotype appeared a few times. V and J are TRBV12-3 or TRBV12-4 and TRBJ2-1; 11 bases map to TRBD2. This CDR3 region has 16 residues. With V trimmed by 10 bases and J by 8 bases, 16 bases remained unmatched. Here the CDR3 DNA reads TGTGCCACAGCCAGTGGGACTAGCGGATCTAGGGATGAGCAGTTCTTC. Its protein is CATASGTSGSRDEQFF.

This rearrangement joins TRBV18 to TRBJ2-5; tentatively, D is TRBD2 (5 bases). The CDR3 length is 15 residues. Per the germline V gene, CDR1 is KGHSH and CDR2 is LQKENI. The V gene lost 6 bases and the J gene lost 1 base, with 15 bases spanning the gap. CDR3: CASSPVRGGQETQYF. Written as DNA, the CDR3 is TGTGCCAGCTCCCCGGTGCGCGGAGGCCAAGAGACCCAGTACTTC.

Details on this clonotype: Being one base from a much bigger clone, this may be a read error. The V gene is TRBV5-1, the J gene TRBJ2-4, with 9 bases that match TRBD2. The last part of the DNA fits TRBJ2-7 better; the J call may be wrong. Germline-derived CDR1 and CDR2 are SGHRS and YFSETQ. This CDR3 region has 15 residues. The CDR3 sequence is CASSSRAGGVSEQYF. Here the CDR3 DNA reads TGCGCCAGCAGCTCACGAGCGGGGGGCGTTAGCGAGCAGTACTTC.

The chain links TRBV4-1 to TRBJ2-1; 11 bases line up with TRBD2. The CDR3 covers 17 residues. Germline V gene sequence: CDR1 MGHRA, CDR2 YSYEKL. The ends lost 2 bases at V and 0 bases at J; junction bases unmatched: 3. CDR3 coding DNA: TGCGCCAGCAGCCAAACCGGGACTAGCGGCTCCTACAATGAGCAGTTCTTC. As protein: CASSQTGTSGSYNEQFF.